The 12 T cell receptor beta chains presented below share a single source sample, sequenced in a study of T cell clonality in common variable immunodeficiency. These receptors are not linked to any known antigen. Assay: immunoSEQ multiplex PCR; the TCRdb copy retains only in-frame clones and omits some. The data show nearly 20,000 clones, none appearing only once, with approximately 2.5% held by the ten largest. Whole-study results and caveats: In common variable immunodeficiency, TCR beta chains reportedly carried fewer deletions and N-nucleotide insertions.

Sequencing input: peripheral blood mononuclear cells. These receptors were obtained from a human donor with common variable immunodeficiency.

This clone occurred many times. The DNA ends 3 residues before the CDR3 does, and the rest of the CDR3 is filled in from the germline J gene. The chain joins TRBV20-1 to TRBJ2-3, with D perhaps matching TRBD2 (5 bases). CDR3 size: 16 residues. V was cut by 0 bases and J by 0 bases, with 13 bases left in between. Per germline, CDR1 DFQATT and CDR2 SNEGSKA (reference sequence). This CDR3 is CSARDVMGGSTDTQYF. The DNA read from the CDR3 is TGCAGTGCTAGAGACGTAATGGGCGGGAGCACAGATACG.

This clone was seen a handful of times. The read halts 3 residues ahead of the CDR3 end, with the missing end drawn from the germline J gene. The V gene is TRBV20-1, the J gene TRBJ2-1, with D uncertain. The CDR3 sequence is 13 residues long. The V end was cut by 0 bases, the J end by 6 bases, with 9 bases between. Germline CDR1 is DFQATT and CDR2 is SNEGSKA (reference sequence). The CDR3 loop is CSARDLQFNEQFF. The CDR3 DNA, read in part, is TGCAGTGCTAGAGATCTCCAGTTCAATGAG.

This clone has at least ten counts. The CDR3 extends 3 residues past the end of the read, so its final part is completed from the germline J gene. V gene TRBV3-1 (or the pseudogene TRBV3-2) combines with J gene TRBJ1-1; D is uncertain. V was clipped by 6 bases and J by 4 bases, with 12 bases between them. The CDR3 loop spans 13 amino acids. Germline V gives CDR1 LGHDT, CDR2 YNNKEL (reference sequence). The sequenced CDR3 bases are TGTGCCAGCAGACAGCGGACGGGCACTGAA. Translated, it gives CASRQRTGTE. The entire CDR3 protein reads CASRQRTGTEAFF.

The table lists this clone with many counts. Read data end 3 residues before the CDR3 end; the end is taken from the germline J gene. The chain combines TRBV2 with TRBJ2-7; TRBD1 aligns across 10 bases. Looked up from germline, CDR1 is SNHLY and CDR2 is FYNNEI. V shed 10 bases and J 5 bases; nucleotides not matched to a gene: 5. This CDR3 is built from 12 residues. CDR3 DNA (partial): TGTGCCATCCTGGACAGGGGGGACGAG. It translates to CAILDRGDE. The CDR3 in full is CAILDRGDEQYF.

A note on this clone: The read terminates 3 residues ahead of where the CDR3 ends, so the germline J gene completes it. This sequence joins TRBV6-2 or TRBV6-3 and TRBJ2-5; the match to TRBD1 covers 10 bases. V shed 2 bases, J shed 3 bases, and the junction held 3 bases outside the gene matches. The CDR3 consists of 15 residues. Per the germline V gene, CDR1 is MNHEY and CDR2 is SVGEGT. The CDR3 loop reads CASSYPGTGEETQYF. The covered CDR3 bases are TGTGCCAGCAGTTACCCTGGGACAGGGGAAGAGACC.

Many counts were recorded for this clone. Coverage ceases 3 residues before the CDR3 finishes, and the germline J gene fills in the end. V and J are TRBV20-1 and TRBJ1-4; the match to TRBD1 covers 7 bases. The CDR3 is 17 amino acids. Germline-derived CDR1 and CDR2 are DFQATT and SNEGSKA (reference sequence). With V trimmed by 0 bases and J by 5 bases, 12 bases remained unmatched. The CDR3 protein is CSARDPGVGTENEKLFF. The sequenced CDR3 bases are TGCAGTGCTAGAGATCCGGGGGTGGGGACAGAGAATGAAAAA.

To note about this clone: From the germline J gene comes the end of the CDR3, since the read stops 3 residues before it. The gene calls are TRBV30 and TRBJ1-2, with 12 positions matching TRBD1. The CDR3 runs to 17 residues. The V gene end was trimmed by 0 bases and the J gene end by 6 bases; junction bases not matched to a gene: 11. The germline CDR1 and CDR2 sequences are GTSNPN and SVGIG (reference sequence). The sequenced part of the CDR3 DNA is TGTGCCTGGAGTGTAATAGGGACAGGGGGCTTTGCGGATGGC. Translated: CAWSVIGTGGFADG. The full CDR3 is CAWSVIGTGGFADGYTF.

This clone was counted ten times or more. The DNA ends 3 residues before the CDR3 does, and the rest of the CDR3 is filled in from the germline J gene. The chain joins TRBV6-1 to TRBJ2-1, with TRBD2 as a possible D gene (5 bases). Germline values: CDR1 MNHNS, CDR2 SASEGT. This CDR3 has 14 amino acids. V gave up 4 bases and J gave up 7 bases, with 14 bases separating them. The CDR3 sequence is CASSGLPLGNEQFF. The CDR3 DNA, read in part, is TGTGCCAGCAGTGGACTACCCCTGGGGAATGAG.

On this clone: The missing CDR3 end, 3 residues past where the read stops, is filled in from the germline J gene. The chain links TRBV2 to TRBJ2-5, with TRBD1 identical over 8 bases. The CDR3 totals 15 residues. Per germline, CDR1 SNHLY and CDR2 FYNNEI. Trimming at V came to 4 bases and at J to 2 bases, leaving 6 bases not matched to a gene. CDR3 sequence reads: CASSGRDRRQETQYF. Incomplete CDR3 DNA: TGTGCCAGCAGTGGGCGGGACAGGAGGCAAGAGACC.

This clone was detected many times. The CDR3 is cut off 3 residues early in the read; its end comes from the germline J gene. This chain joins TRBV6-1 and TRBJ1-4; 8 nucleotides agree with TRBD1. Looked up from germline, CDR1 is MNHNS and CDR2 is SASEGT. The CDR3 is 16 amino acids. The V gene end was trimmed by 4 bases and the J gene end by 4 bases; junction bases not matched to a gene: 8. CDR3 DNA (partial): TGTGCCAGCAGTGTTCGGACAGGGATACTTAATGAAAAA. It translates to CASSVRTGILNEK. The full-length CDR3 reads as CASSVRTGILNEKLFF.

This clone was counted many times. Coverage ceases 3 residues before the CDR3 finishes, and the germline J gene fills in the end. The chain employs TRBV28 and TRBJ1-2, with TRBD1 matching 7 bases. The CDR3 length is 14 residues. Trimming cost V 7 bases and J 4 bases; bases outside gene matches: 9. Germline values: CDR1 MDHEN, CDR2 SYDVKM. Incomplete CDR3 DNA: TGTGCCAGCACCGGGACAGCCTTTACCTATGGC. It yields the protein CASTGTAFTYG. In full, the CDR3 reads CASTGTAFTYGYTF.

With regard to this clone: The read stops 3 residues short of the end of the CDR3; the missing end is completed from the germline J gene. V usage is TRBV18 and J usage is TRBJ2-1, with TRBD2 identical over 14 bases. The CDR3 runs to 18 residues. From germline, CDR1 is KGHSH and CDR2 LQKENI. The V and J ends lost 2 bases and 6 bases, in that order; junction bases with no gene match: 9. CDR3 sequence: CASSPTGLAGGVPNEQFF. The CDR3 bases that were read are TGTGCCAGCTCACCAACCGGACTAGCGGGAGGCGTCCCCAATGAG.